The 5 T cell receptor beta chains listed next were all sequenced from one sample in a study of PD-L1 blockade in urothelial cancer. Repertoires were generated with immunoSEQ multiplex PCR, while TCRdb's copy carries only in-frame clones and drops some. The sample has 30,000 to 40,000 clones, 84% seen once. Time point indicated: pretreatment peripheral blood. Specimen: PBMCs, collected around atezolizumab (anti-PD-L1) treatment. The receptors were sampled from a man aged 60 to 69 with urothelial cancer.

V gene TRBV30 combines with J gene TRBJ1-1; D gene uncertain. The V and J ends lost 4 bases and 1 base respectively, with 10 bases between them. This CDR3 has 13 amino acids. Germline CDR1 is GTSNPN and CDR2 is SVGIG (reference sequence). CDR3 amino acids: CAWTVTGNTEAFF. The CDR3 coding sequence is TGTGCCTGGACCGTGACGGGGAACACTGAAGCTTTCTTT.

This clone came up a few times. V usage is TRBV21-1 and J usage is TRBJ2-1; TRBD2 reflects the table's D call only, with no check against the DNA. TRBV21-1 is tagged as a pseudogene. The CDR3 contains 14 residues. CDR3 in amino acids: CASNKGKRENEQFF. The CDR3 region has the DNA TGTGCCAGCAACAAAGGTAAGCGGGAAAATGAGCAGTTCTTC.

This rearrangement joins TRBV5-5 to TRBJ1-5; TRBD1 might be the D (6 bases). There are 12 residues in the CDR3. The V and J ends lost 4 bases and 4 bases respectively, with 6 bases between them. Germline CDR1 and CDR2: SGHKS and YYEKEE (reference sequence). The CDR3 coding sequence is TGTGCCAGCAGCACAGGGAATCAGCCCCAGCATTTT. It is translated as CASSTGNQPQHF.

This clone was counted a single time. J is TRBJ2-1 and V is TRBV30; D remains ambiguous. CDR3 size: 13 residues. V was cut by 6 bases and J by 1 base, with 10 bases left in between. Looked up from germline, CDR1 is GTSNPN and CDR2 is SVGIG (reference sequence). The CDR3 sequence is CACLLRSYNEQFF. The DNA for the CDR3 is TGTGCCTGTCTCCTGCGGTCCTACAATGAGCAGTTCTTC.

This clone has a single count. The V and J genes are TRBV9 and TRBJ2-3, with D possibly matching TRBD2 (5 bases). The CDR3 length is 16 residues. Germline values: CDR1 SGDLS, CDR2 YYNGEE. V was cut by 1 base and J by 0 bases, with 12 bases left in between. CDR3 DNA: TGTGCCAGCAGCGTACAGGCGGGCCTGAGCACAGATACGCAGTATTTT. Its translation is CASSVQAGLSTDTQYF.